The 21 T cell receptor beta chains below all came from one sample that was sequenced in a study of cytomegalovirus exposure and HLA in healthy donors. Primers: 60 Vbeta forward and 13 Jbeta reverse. Only in-frame clones appear in the TCRdb table, and some are missing; sequencing was by immunoSEQ multiplex PCR. This sample has about 190,000 clones, with 70% to 90% found just once. The sequenced sample was PBMCs. The source of these receptors is a woman in her 30s in good health and CMV-seronegative.

This sequence joins TRBV6-5 and TRBJ1-2, with unresolved D. The CDR3 consists of 11 residues. Germline lookup yields CDR1 MNHEY and CDR2 SVGAGI. V was pared by 6 bases and J by 10 bases, with 12 bases between. CDR3 DNA sequence: TGTGCCAGCAGGCATACCGAGGACTACACCTTC. This sequence encodes CASRHTEDYTF.

The chain combines TRBV27 with TRBJ1-1; D may be TRBD1 (6 bases). CDR1 and CDR2 (germline): MNHEY, SMNVEV (reference sequence). The CDR3 is made up of 14 amino acids. Between the trimmed V and J ends, which lost 0 bases and 8 bases, there was a span of 13 bases. This chain's CDR3 is CASSLSQGILEAFF. The CDR3 nucleotides read TGTGCCAGCAGTTTATCCCAGGGGATCCTGGAAGCTTTCTTT.

The chain recombines TRBV10-3 with TRBJ1-6; D remains ambiguous. This CDR3 region has 14 residues. The ends were cut back, 5 bases at V and 7 bases at J, with 12 bases in the middle. Germline V gene sequence: CDR1 ENHRY, CDR2 SYGVKD. The DNA for the CDR3 is TGTGCCATCAGTCGGGATAAATTAAATTCACCCCTCCACTTT. Protein sequence: CAISRDKLNSPLHF.

The chain is built from TRBV27 and TRBJ2-7, with 9 nucleotides matching TRBD1. CDR3 length: 15 residues. The germline gives CDR1 MNHEY, CDR2 SMNVEV (reference sequence). Trimming took 4 bases from V and 4 from J; bases not matched to a gene: 8. CDR3 in DNA: TGTGCCAGCAGTTCCAGACAGGGGGTGGGGTACGAGCAGTACTTC. It yields the protein CASSSRQGVGYEQYF.

This chain joins TRBV28 and TRBJ1-5, with unresolved D. Germline V gene lookup returns CDR1 MDHEN and CDR2 SYDVKM. CDR3 length: 15 residues. V was shortened by 4 bases and J by 2 bases, with 12 bases between the two germline ends. This CDR3 reads CASSSDSRGNQPQHF. CDR3 nucleotide sequence: TGTGCCAGCAGTTCAGACTCGAGGGGCAATCAGCCCCAGCATTTT.

About this clone: This sample includes further DNA sequences coding for the same CDR3. The chain uses TRBV6-6 and TRBJ1-1; no firm D call. V lost 6 bases and J lost 1, with 9 bases in between. This CDR3 contains 13 residues. Germline V gene lookup returns CDR1 MNHNY and CDR2 SVGAGI (reference sequence). This chain's CDR3 is CASSYRQNTEAFF. The DNA for the CDR3 is TGTGCCAGCAGCTACAGACAGAACACTGAAGCTTTCTTT.

About this clone: The sample has other DNA sequences that encode this CDR3 too. This chain uses TRBV29-1 with TRBJ1-5, with TRBD1 matching over 7 bases. Germline trimming cut 6 bases from V and 4 bases from J; bases unmatched to any gene: 3. The CDR3 covers 12 residues. The germline gives CDR1 SQVTM, CDR2 ANQGSEA. Here the CDR3 reads CSVGTANQPQHF. The CDR3 nucleotides read TGCAGCGTCGGGACAGCGAATCAGCCCCAGCATTTT.

This clone was observed a few times. V usage is TRBV28 and J usage is TRBJ2-3; D ambiguous. The CDR3 runs to 14 residues. Germline CDR1 reads MDHEN; CDR2 reads SYDVKM. With 5 bases removed from V and 0 bases from J, the gap between germline ends came to 9 bases. This CDR3 reads CASSGGFSTDTQYF. The CDR3 region has the DNA TGTGCCAGCAGTGGCGGCTTTAGCACAGATACGCAGTATTTT.

The chain couples TRBV29-1 to TRBJ1-2; a possible D gene is TRBD1 (5 bases). This CDR3 is 13 amino acids long. Trimming stripped 6 bases from V and 4 bases from J, with 15 bases between. The V gene's germline CDR1 is SQVTM and CDR2 ANQGSEA. CDR3 loop: CSVRWEGIYGYTF. The CDR3 region has the DNA TGCAGCGTCCGCTGGGAGGGGATCTATGGCTACACCTTC.

The chain couples TRBV4-1 to TRBJ2-3, with 9 positions matching TRBD2. The CDR3 consists of 18 residues. V trimming: 0 bases; J trimming: 4 bases; junction bases outside the gene matches: 11. Germline values: CDR1 MGHRA, CDR2 YSYEKL. The CDR3 protein is CASSQDRGEAGGPDTQYF. Written as DNA, the CDR3 is TGCGCCAGCAGCCAAGATCGGGGGGAGGCGGGGGGGCCAGATACGCAGTATTTT.

The chain recombines TRBV7-8 with TRBJ1-3; a possible D gene is TRBD1 (6 bases). Trimming took off 0 bases at V and 4 bases at J, with 13 bases between the two ends. Germline values: CDR1 SGHVS, CDR2 FQNEAQ. The CDR3 spans 16 residues. The CDR3 DNA sequence: TGTGCCAGCAGCTTAGCCGGGACAATTGGGGGAAACACCATATATTTT. This encodes CASSLAGTIGGNTIYF.

This clone was found once. This chain links TRBV11-2 with TRBJ1-5, with a tentative D call TRBD1 (5 bases). V lost 2 bases, J lost 7 bases, and 9 bases lay in between. Germline V gives CDR1 SGHAT, CDR2 FQNNGV. The CDR3 runs 13 residues. CDR3 bases: TGTGCCAGCAGCTTACAGGACACCCAGCCCCAGCATTTT. As protein: CASSLQDTQPQHF.

The chain recombines TRBV7-9 with TRBJ1-3; 9 positions agree with TRBD1. The CDR3 contains 17 residues. Unmatched junction bases numbered 9, after V lost 4 bases and J lost 2 bases. In germline, CDR1 is SEHNR, CDR2 FQNEAQ (reference sequence). CDR3 amino acids: CASSSTGTGYPGNTIYF. The CDR3 DNA is TGTGCCAGCAGCTCTACGGGGACAGGGTATCCTGGAAACACCATATATTTT.

CDR3 in amino acids: CASLAGGPSGELFF. For the CDR3, the DNA is TGTGCCAGTCTAGCGGGGGGGCCGAGCGGGGAGCTGTTTTTT. The chain carries TRBV6-1 and TRBJ2-2; 12 bases are shared with TRBD2. The CDR3 runs 14 residues. V was clipped by 9 bases and J by 7 bases; unmatched bases: 6. The germline CDR1 and CDR2 sequences are MNHNS and SASEGT.

This rearrangement joins TRBV28 to TRBJ1-5, with D uncertain. Trimming removed 6 bases from V and 0 bases from J, with 15 bases in between. Germline V gene lookup returns CDR1 MDHEN and CDR2 SYDVKM. This CDR3 is 16 amino acids long. In nucleotides, the CDR3 is TGTGCCAGCAGATTACCGGGTCCTTATAGCAATCAGCCCCAGCATTTT. It specifies CASRLPGPYSNQPQHF.

V usage is TRBV5-4 and J usage is TRBJ1-2; D perhaps matches TRBD1 (6 bases). The CDR3 extends over 15 amino acids. Germline lookup yields CDR1 SGHNT and CDR2 YYREEE (reference sequence). Trimming pared 3 bases from V and 0 bases from J, leaving 12 bases between. CDR3 nucleotides: TGTGCCAGCAGCTCCAGACAGGAAGCTAACTATGGCTACACCTTC. Its translation is CASSSRQEANYGYTF.

V gene TRBV27 combines with J gene TRBJ2-3, with TRBD2 matching 8 bases. Germline CDR1 is MNHEY and CDR2 is SMNVEV (reference sequence). J lost 0 bases, V lost 3 bases, and 5 bases had no gene match. This CDR3 comprises 16 residues. CDR3 DNA sequence: TGTGCCAGCAGTTTCGAACTAGCGGTGAGCACAGATACGCAGTATTTT. Its protein is CASSFELAVSTDTQYF.

This clone was found a few times. This chain joins TRBV2 and TRBJ2-6, with 11 bases identical to TRBD1. The V segment lost 6 bases and the J segment 0 bases; nucleotides outside the gene matches: 7. The CDR3 runs 18 residues. CDR1 and CDR2 from the germline V gene are SNHLY and FYNNEI. For the CDR3, the DNA is TGTGCCAGCAGGCGGACAGGGGGCTTTAGCTCTGGGGCCAACGTCCTGACTTTC. It codes for CASRRTGGFSSGANVLTF. The entire variable domain, with the rest obtained from reference TRBV2 and TRBJ2-6, is as follows: EPEVTQTPSHQVTQMGQEVILRCVPISNHLYFYWYRQILGQKVEFLVSFYNNEISEKSEIFDDQFSVERPDGSNFTLKIRSTKLEDSAMYFCASRRTGGFSSGANVLTFGAGSRLTVL.

This chain connects TRBV5-6 to TRBJ2-3, with 7 positions matching TRBD2. The germline gives CDR1 SGHDT, CDR2 YYEEEE. V shed 0 bases, J shed 5 bases, and the junction held 0 bases outside the gene matches. The CDR3 is 13 amino acids. The CDR3 coding sequence is TGTGCCAGCAGCTTGGGCGGGAGAGATACGCAGTATTTT. It codes for CASSLGGRDTQYF.

The V gene is TRBV4-3, the J gene TRBJ2-7; 10 bases match TRBD2. Germline V gene data show CDR1 as LGHNA and CDR2 as YSLEER. CDR3 length equals 16 residues. V gave up 4 bases and J gave up 4 bases; unmatched junction bases: 10. The CDR3 spells CASSPYVAGGNYEQYF. Written as DNA, the CDR3 is TGCGCCAGCAGCCCTTACGTAGCGGGGGGAAATTACGAGCAGTACTTC.

V is TRBV9 and J is TRBJ2-7; no clear D. The ends were cut back, 0 bases at V and 2 bases at J, with 12 bases in the middle. Germline CDR1 and CDR2: SGDLS and YYNGEE. CDR3 size: 15 residues. The CDR3, as DNA: TGTGCCAGCAGCGTAGATGGCGGAAGCACCTACGAGCAGTACTTC. Translated, it gives CASSVDGGSTYEQYF.